Below, 5 T cell receptor beta chains from the same sample are listed, as sequenced in a study of blood T cell repertoires in COVID-19. Clones were read by immunoSEQ multiplex PCR, and TCRdb kept only the in-frame ones, dropping some. The repertoire includes fewer than 350,000 clones, around 87% of them detected once, and less than 9.5% sits in the top ten. The specimen was peripheral blood. These TCRs come from a woman aged 45-59 years who had recovered from COVID-19.

The chain carries TRBV19 and TRBJ1-2, with D possibly being TRBD1 (5 bases). V was shortened by 5 bases and J by 4 bases, with 14 bases between the two germline ends. Germline CDR1 and CDR2: LNHDA and SQIVND (reference sequence). The CDR3 contains 14 residues. The CDR3 sequence: CASSARDSLYGYTF. The CDR3 coding sequence is TGTGCCAGTAGTGCCCGGGACTCTCTCTATGGCTACACCTTC.

This clone appeared a single time. Here the CDR3 reads CASSPGRTGSNGYTF. CDR3 in DNA: TGTGCCAGCTCACCCGGAAGGACAGGGAGTAATGGCTACACCTTC. The V and J genes are TRBV18 and TRBJ1-2; 8 bases map to TRBD1. CDR1 and CDR2 from the germline V gene are KGHSH and LQKENI. V shed 3 bases, J shed 6 bases, and the junction held 9 bases outside the gene matches. The CDR3 is 15 residues long.

J is TRBJ2-5 and V is TRBV30, with 11 bases fitting TRBD1. Germline V gene sequence: CDR1 GTSNPN, CDR2 SVGIG (reference sequence). The CDR3 runs to 14 residues. The V segment lost 4 bases and the J segment 3 bases; nucleotides outside the gene matches: 4. DNA of the CDR3: TGTGCCTGGACACGGGGACAGGGGGAAGAGACCCAGTACTTC. Its protein product is CAWTRGQGEETQYF.

This clone is a singleton in its sample. This sequence joins TRBV11-2 and TRBJ1-4, with D perhaps TRBD1 (5 bases). The CDR3 has 14 amino acids. Germline CDR1 reads SGHAT; CDR2 reads FQNNGV. V was trimmed by 5 bases and J by 8 bases, leaving 15 bases between them. The chain's CDR3 is CASSQGVGVEKLFF. In nucleotides, the CDR3 is TGTGCCAGCAGCCAAGGCGTAGGGGTCGAAAAACTGTTTTTT.

The rearrangement uses TRBV7-2 and TRBJ2-5; 11 nucleotides line up with TRBD2. V lost 6 bases, J lost 5 bases, and 2 bases stayed unmatched. This CDR3 contains 13 residues. Germline CDR1 SGHTA, CDR2 FQGNSA. The CDR3 is CASRLAGGETQYF. The CDR3 DNA is TGTGCCAGCAGGCTAGCGGGAGGTGAGACCCAGTACTTC.